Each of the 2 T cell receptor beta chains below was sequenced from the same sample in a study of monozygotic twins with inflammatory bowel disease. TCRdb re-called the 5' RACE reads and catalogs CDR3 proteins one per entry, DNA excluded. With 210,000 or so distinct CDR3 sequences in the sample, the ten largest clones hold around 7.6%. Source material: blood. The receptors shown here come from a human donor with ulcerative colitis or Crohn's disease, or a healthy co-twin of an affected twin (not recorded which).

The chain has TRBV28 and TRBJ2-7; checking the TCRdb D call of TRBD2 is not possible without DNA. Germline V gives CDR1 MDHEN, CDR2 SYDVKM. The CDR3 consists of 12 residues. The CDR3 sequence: CASTSSLREQYF.

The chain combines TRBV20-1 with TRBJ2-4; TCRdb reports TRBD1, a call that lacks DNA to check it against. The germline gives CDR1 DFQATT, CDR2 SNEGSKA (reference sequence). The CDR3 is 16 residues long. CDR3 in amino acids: CSATDDSLGGKNIQYF.